Each of the 26 T cell receptor beta chains below was sequenced from the same sample in a study of graft-versus-host responses after intestinal transplantation. Graft tissue processing released intraepithelial and lamina propria lymphocytes. The method was immunoSEQ multiplex PCR; TCRdb's version includes in-frame clones alone and lacks a portion of them. The table has 13,000 to 15,000 clones, around 70% seen once; the top ten hold roughly 7.6%. The source was ileum tissue, collected 16 days after intestinal transplant. The receptors here all came from a human patient who received an intestinal transplant, so some T cells may come from the graft donor.

The V call is TRBV28, the J call TRBJ2-7, with 8 bases that match TRBD1. Germline V lookup: CDR1 MDHEN, CDR2 SYDVKM. The CDR3 has 16 residues. The ends lost 4 bases at V and 1 base at J; junction bases unmatched: 9. CDR3 loop: CASSSIGTGLSYEQYF. Written as DNA, the CDR3 is TGTGCCAGCAGTTCGATAGGGACAGGTCTTTCCTACGAGCAGTACTTC.

The genes are TRBV4-1 and TRBJ2-5, with D perhaps TRBD2 (7 bases). This CDR3 is 16 amino acids long. CDR1 and CDR2 from the germline V gene are MGHRA and YSYEKL. Deletions cut 0 bases from V and 4 bases from J, with 15 bases between. CDR3 residues: CASSQESPGGLETQYF. The DNA for the CDR3 is TGCGCCAGCAGCCAAGAAAGTCCCGGGGGGCTAGAGACCCAGTACTTC.

This clone showed up just once. The genes are TRBV7-3 and TRBJ2-1, with a possible D match to TRBD2 (6 bases). The V gene lost 1 base and the J gene lost 0 bases, with 16 bases spanning the gap. There are 18 residues in the CDR3. CDR1 is SGHTA and CDR2 is FQGTGA in the germline V gene. CDR3 residues: CASSLIGDSRSSYNEQFF. The CDR3 coding sequence is TGTGCCAGCAGCTTAATTGGGGACTCCCGAAGCTCCTACAATGAGCAGTTCTTC.

J is TRBJ2-7 and V is TRBV30; TRBD1 agrees at 7 bases. There are 13 residues in the CDR3. Germline V gene data show CDR1 as GTSNPN and CDR2 as SVGIG (reference sequence). Losses at the gene ends were 3 bases for V and 4 bases for J; bases not matched to a gene: 6. CDR3 in DNA: TGTGCCTGGAGGTCAGGGGGTCTATACGAGCAGTACTTC. Translation gives CAWRSGGLYEQYF.

The chain uses TRBV4-3 and TRBJ1-2; 7 positions match TRBD1. The CDR3 is made up of 15 amino acids. Unmatched junction bases numbered 5, after V lost 0 bases and J lost 4 bases. The germline CDR1 and CDR2 sequences are LGHNA and YSLEER. CDR3 in amino acids: CASSQDDREPYGYTF. The CDR3 DNA is TGCGCCAGCAGCCAAGACGACAGGGAACCCTATGGCTACACCTTC.

The CDR3 loop is CSAGDRVTQYF. CDR3 nucleotides: TGCAGTGCTGGGGACAGGGTGACCCAGTACTTC. This chain joins TRBV20-1 and TRBJ2-5, with 9 bases fitting TRBD1. The length of the CDR3 is 11 residues. The J segment lost 7 bases and the V segment lost 5 bases, leaving 2 bases of the junction unmatched. Germline V CDR1 and CDR2: DFQATT, SNEGSKA (reference sequence).

The chain recombines TRBV2 with TRBJ1-5; possible D gene TRBD1, 6 bases. V lost 4 bases and J 1 base, leaving 8 bases between the germline ends. Per germline, CDR1 SNHLY and CDR2 FYNNEI. The length of the CDR3 is 14 residues. The CDR3 region has the DNA TGTGCCAGCAGTGGTGGACAGAGCAATCAGCCCCAGCATTTT. Translated, it gives CASSGGQSNQPQHF.

The chain recombines TRBV27 with TRBJ2-5; 9 bases map to TRBD1. With the DNA end fitting TRBJ2-7 better, the J assignment may be wrong. This CDR3 spans 17 amino acids. Looked up from germline, CDR1 is MNHEY and CDR2 is SMNVEV (reference sequence). CDR3 protein: CASSPSGLGTGFYEQYF. CDR3 bases: TGTGCCAGCAGTCCATCTGGGCTCGGGACAGGGTTCTACGAGCAGTACTTC.

This chain joins TRBV5-1 and TRBJ2-7, with D possibly being TRBD1 (6 bases). The germline CDR1 and CDR2 sequences are SGHRS and YFSETQ. The CDR3 length is 14 residues. V gave up 4 bases and J gave up 4 bases, with 15 bases separating them. CDR3 protein: CASSAGDGVYEQYF. In nucleotides, the CDR3 is TGCGCCAGCAGCGCAGGGGACGGAGTATACGAGCAGTACTTC.

In this sample, this clone is medium-sized. The chain employs TRBV4-1 and TRBJ2-1; weak D call: TRBD2 (5 bases). The length of the CDR3 is 15 residues. From germline, CDR1 is MGHRA and CDR2 YSYEKL. Between the trimmed V and J ends, which lost 0 bases and 6 bases, there was a span of 12 bases. The CDR3 loop reads CASSQESGLINEQFF. The CDR3 DNA sequence: TGCGCCAGCAGCCAAGAGAGCGGACTCATCAATGAGCAGTTCTTC.

The rearrangement links TRBV6-5 to TRBJ2-7; 8 positions match TRBD1. Trimming removed 2 bases from V and 6 bases from J; junction bases left unmatched: 12. CDR3 length: 16 residues. Germline-derived CDR1 and CDR2 are MNHEY and SVGAGI. DNA of the CDR3: TGTGCCAGCAGTTACGCCCCGGACAGGGTGAGGGGCGAGCAGTACTTC. As protein: CASSYAPDRVRGEQYF.

The chain employs TRBV6-4 and TRBJ2-1, with TRBD2 matching over 10 bases. CDR1 and CDR2 (germline): MRHNA, SNTAGT. CDR3 size: 15 residues. The trim removed 3 bases at V and 6 bases at J, leaving 5 bases unmatched. CDR3 sequence: CASSEGSSGSNEQFF. DNA for the CDR3: TGTGCCAGCAGTGAAGGGTCTAGCGGGAGCAATGAGCAGTTCTTC.

The chain joins TRBV5-1 to TRBJ1-1, with 9 positions matching TRBD1. V shed 1 base and J 4 bases; nucleotides not matched to a gene: 2. The CDR3 covers 14 residues. The germline V gene has CDR1 SGHRS and CDR2 YFSETQ. CDR3 in DNA: TGCGCCAGCAGCTTGCAGACAGGGGGCACTGAAGCTTTCTTT. Protein product: CASSLQTGGTEAFF.

This chain joins TRBV5-8 and TRBJ2-5; tentative D call: TRBD1 (6 bases). The germline V gene encodes CDR1 SGHTS and CDR2 YDEGEE. Trimming took 2 bases from V and 3 from J, leaving 11 bases between them. The CDR3 is 14 amino acids. CDR3 sequence: CASSLRDTEETQYF. The CDR3 bases are TGTGCCAGCAGCTTACGGGACACCGAAGAGACCCAGTACTTC. The whole variable domain, filled in from reference TRBV5-8 and TRBJ2-5, reads EAGVTQSPTHLIKTRGQQATLRCSPISGHTSVYWYQQALGLGLQFLLWYDEGEERNRGNFPPRFSGRQFPNYSSELNVNALELEDSALYLCASSLRDTEETQYFGPGTRLLVL.

The rearrangement links TRBV25-1 to TRBJ2-7; the match to TRBD1 covers 7 bases. The ends lost 4 bases at V and 4 bases at J; junction bases unmatched: 7. Per the germline V gene, CDR1 is MGHDK and CDR2 is SYGVNS. This CDR3 spans 14 amino acids. Written as DNA, the CDR3 is TGTGCCAGCAGTGCCCCGGACAGGTTGTACGAGCAGTACTTC. Amino acid sequence: CASSAPDRLYEQYF.

The rearrangement joins TRBV25-1 to TRBJ2-2, with TRBD1 identical over 7 bases. Trimming cost V 2 bases and J 6 bases; bases outside gene matches: 0. The CDR3 is 13 amino acids. Germline V gene lookup returns CDR1 MGHDK and CDR2 SYGVNS. This chain's CDR3 is CASSEQGAGELFF. In nucleotides, the CDR3 is TGTGCCAGCAGTGAACAGGGGGCCGGGGAGCTGTTTTTT.

The chain is built from TRBV4-3 and TRBJ1-2; D gene ambiguous. There are 14 residues in the CDR3. The germline V and J ends were trimmed by 1 base and 5 bases, with 11 bases remaining between them. Germline loops: CDR1 LGHNA, CDR2 YSLEER. CDR3 sequence reads: CASSQVGQKYGYTF. CDR3 in DNA: TGCGCCAGCAGCCAAGTTGGTCAGAAATATGGCTACACCTTC.

The genes are TRBV7-9 and TRBJ1-2; D ambiguous. V dropped 4 bases and J dropped 4 bases, with 4 bases sitting between them. The V gene's germline CDR1 is SEHNR and CDR2 FQNEAQ (reference sequence). The CDR3 is 11 amino acids. CDR3: CASSSVYGYTF. DNA of the CDR3: TGTGCCAGCAGCTCCGTCTATGGCTACACCTTC.

This clone was seen a handful of times. This rearrangement joins TRBV5-1 to TRBJ2-2; a weak D match, TRBD2 (6 bases). The CDR3 has 12 residues. CDR1 and CDR2 from the germline V gene are SGHRS and YFSETQ. The V gene lost 5 bases and the J gene lost 11 bases, with 13 bases spanning the gap. The CDR3 coding sequence is TGCGCCAGCAGGGACCTAGCGCCTGAGCTGTTTTTT. Encoded protein: CASRDLAPELFF.

The chain uses TRBV6-1 and TRBJ2-7, with a weak D call TRBD2 (6 bases). This CDR3 contains 15 residues. Per germline, CDR1 MNHNS and CDR2 SASEGT. V lost 6 bases and J 2 bases, leaving 17 bases between the germline ends. The CDR3 is CASRKGTGEAYEQYF. CDR3 DNA: TGTGCCAGCAGGAAAGGGACGGGGGAAGCCTACGAGCAGTACTTC.

J is TRBJ2-7 and V is TRBV11-2; weak D call: TRBD2 (5 bases). Trimming took 6 bases from V and 0 from J, leaving 9 bases between them. The CDR3 consists of 13 residues. In germline, CDR1 is SGHAT, CDR2 FQNNGV. The CDR3 is CASSLGSSYEQYF. CDR3 in DNA: TGTGCCAGCAGTCTAGGGAGCTCCTACGAGCAGTACTTC.

The rearrangement joins TRBV5-1 to TRBJ2-3; maybe TRBD2 (6 bases). The V gene lost 3 bases and the J gene lost 0 bases, with 8 bases spanning the gap. CDR3 length: 14 residues. Per germline, CDR1 SGHRS and CDR2 YFSETQ. The CDR3 DNA reads TGCGCCAGCAGCTGGGGACTTAGCACAGATACGCAGTATTTT. Amino acids: CASSWGLSTDTQYF.

The chain employs TRBV30 and TRBJ2-3; D might be TRBD2 (6 bases). Trimming took off 2 bases at V and 4 bases at J, with 10 bases between the two ends. The germline gives CDR1 GTSNPN, CDR2 SVGIG (reference sequence). The CDR3 length is 13 residues. For the CDR3, the DNA is TGTGCCTGGAGTCTCCTAGCGTCAGATACGCAGTATTTT. It codes for CAWSLLASDTQYF. Full variable domain (rest looked up from reference TRBV30 and TRBJ2-3): SQTIHQWPATLVQPVGSPLSLECTVEGTSNPNLYWYRQAAGRGLQLLFYSVGIGQISSEVPQNLSASRPQDRQFILSSKKLLLSDSGFYLCAWSLLASDTQYFGPGTRLTVL.

V usage is TRBV29-1 and J usage is TRBJ2-5; 7 positions match TRBD1. The J call may be in error: the DNA end matches TRBJ2-7 better. This CDR3 spans 13 amino acids. CDR1 is SQVTM, CDR2 ANQGSEA, per germline. The DNA for the CDR3 is TGCAGCGTTAGGGGGCTAAGCTCCTACGAGCAGTACTTC. Protein product: CSVRGLSSYEQYF.

This clone has only a few counts. The V and J genes are TRBV4-1 and TRBJ1-5; 8 positions match TRBD1. The CDR3 covers 15 residues. Germline V gives CDR1 MGHRA, CDR2 YSYEKL. J lost 11 bases, V lost 2 bases, and 11 bases had no gene match. This chain's CDR3 is CASSQNSGGLLAQHF. The DNA for the CDR3 is TGCGCCAGCAGCCAAAATTCAGGGGGCCTGTTGGCCCAGCATTTT.

V is TRBV18 and J is TRBJ1-1; D is undetermined. The V and J ends lost 1 base and 5 bases respectively, with 11 bases between them. The germline CDR1 and CDR2 sequences are KGHSH and LQKENI. The CDR3 has 14 residues. CDR3 bases: TGTGCCAGCTCACCACTTGAGGGCTGGACTGAAGCTTTCTTT. It is translated as CASSPLEGWTEAFF.